This section outlines one TCR beta chain sequence together with its context. What it binds is unknown. The PCR used 60 Vbeta and 13 Jbeta primers. Method: immunoSEQ multiplex PCR; TCRdb's copy keeps in-frame clones and lacks some. The table includes about 160,000 clones, approximately 81% detected once. This CDR3 is built from 16 residues. Germline V CDR1 and CDR2: LNHDA, SQIVND (reference sequence). Trimming removed 3 bases at V and 0 bases at J, with 14 bases between. This entry belongs to a study of cytomegalovirus exposure and HLA in healthy donors. Whole-study results and caveats: Later analysis identified a missense DCLRE1C variant that was linked to TCR beta V- and J-gene trimming. CMV serostatus alone was available as immune exposure information.

The chain has TRBV19 and TRBJ1-2, with D perhaps matching TRBD1 (6 bases). The sequence came from a boy aged 2 to 10 in good health and CMV-seronegative. Sample: PBMCs. CDR3 nucleotide sequence: TGTGCCAGTAGTATCCGCGACAGGTCCCCTAACTATGGCTACACCTTC. Its protein product is CASSIRDRSPNYGYTF. Based on the CDR3 plus reference TRBV19 and TRBJ1-2, the full variable domain is DGGITQSPKYLFRKEGQNVTLSCEQNLNHDAMYWYRQDPGQGLRLIYYSQIVNDFQKGDIAEGYSVSREKKESFPLTVTSAQKNPTAFYLCASSIRDRSPNYGYTFGSGTRLTVV.